The rows below give T cell receptor beta chains drawn from one sample of a study of graft-versus-host responses after intestinal transplantation. TCRdb's table, derived via immunoSEQ multiplex PCR, lists solely in-frame clones and lacks some. The table has over 80,000 clones, roughly 82% seen once; the top ten hold roughly 1.4%. Sequencing was performed on PBMCs, taken 255 days after intestinal transplant. These receptors all stem from a human patient who received an intestinal transplant, so some T cells may come from the graft donor. The CDR3 runs from the conserved cysteine through the conserved F or W.

TRBV7-8	TRBJ2-2	CASSLALQGTGELFF
TRBV7-9	TRBJ2-7	CASSYGTPFREQYF
TRBV6-1	TRBJ2-6	CATQRTGDGANVLTF
TRBV7-2	TRBJ2-3	CASSLRGRGPITDTQYF
TRBV29-1	TRBJ2-5	CSVEDQKGLYQETQYF
TRBV5-8	TRBJ2-5	CASSYAEVAGENETQYF
TRBV9	TRBJ1-1	CASSVNPWENTEAFF
TRBV6-6	TRBJ1-5	CASSWGTVNQPQHF
TRBV28	TRBJ2-7	CASSLDGRNEQYF
TRBV4-3	TRBJ2-1	CASSQVLQGSYNEQFF
TRBV5-1	TRBJ2-2	CASSLSLSNTGELFF
TRBV30	TRBJ1-1	CAWSTAPGQEAFF
TRBV4-2	TRBJ2-2	CASSGAAPNTGELFF
TRBV27	TRBJ1-1	CASSLTTGLREAFF
TRBV19	TRBJ1-2	CASSTTTGVPHGYTF
TRBV7-8	TRBJ2-4	CATTLSRDLVAKNIQYF
TRBV15	TRBJ1-4	CATGTGLDEKLFF
TRBV28	TRBJ2-3	CASSLGRGQDTQYF
TRBV28	TRBJ1-1	CASGGTGTLLNTEAFF
TRBV6-1	TRBJ1-6	CASSHRGKSPLHF
TRBV6-1	TRBJ2-7	CASSESYYEQYF
TRBV27	TRBJ2-7	CASSWAAAYEQYF
TRBV28	TRBJ2-3	CASRFHSSGPPDTQYF
TRBV28	TRBJ2-2	CASNTNPNTGELFF
TRBV28	TRBJ2-1	CASSFSYRGGLNEQFF
TRBV5-1	TRBJ2-3	CASSLGYQGDTQYF
TRBV5-1	TRBJ1-1	CASKAGENTEAFF
TRBV6-1	TRBJ1-2	CASSEGAAYGYTF
TRBV5-1	TRBJ2-2	CASSWGTAGTGELFF
TRBV2	TRBJ2-7	CASSEKYEQYF
TRBV30	TRBJ2-5	CAWSVSRMRETQYF
TRBV7-9	TRBJ2-2	CASSDTGGAGELFF
TRBV2	TRBJ2-3	CASSNGGGREYTQYF
TRBV28	TRBJ2-7	CASSLPQVGRQYF
TRBV14	TRBJ1-2	CASSIRRGADYGYTF
TRBV29-1	TRBJ1-2	CSADGYGYTF
TRBV6-1	TRBJ2-1	CASSEPEREISYNEQFF
TRBV4-2	TRBJ2-3	CASSQHPTDTQYF
TRBV28	TRBJ2-6	CASSLLGSYSGANVLTF
TRBV27	TRBJ2-2	CASSPRTLTGELFF
TRBV15	TRBJ1-1	CATSRGGTEAFF
TRBV5-8	TRBJ1-6	CASSSPGQRNSPLHF
TRBV15	TRBJ2-5	CATSRELRTSGELTQYF
TRBV15	TRBJ2-7	CATSRGQGGRYEQYF
TRBV7-4	TRBJ2-7	CASSFRQVLFYEQYF
TRBV28	TRBJ2-1	CASSPLAGGFDNEQFF
TRBV10-3	TRBJ1-5	CAISAGTSNQPQHF
TRBV4-1	TRBJ2-6	CASSQEGPASGANVLTF
TRBV5-1	TRBJ2-1	CASSLRESYNEQFF
TRBV14	TRBJ1-1	CASSLVNTEAFF
TRBV10-3	TRBJ2-1	CAIGGGSYNEQFF
TRBV6-8	TRBJ2-1	CASSGGAGQSNEQFF
TRBV11-2	TRBJ1-2	CASSVGQGANYGYTF